This passage covers 18 T cell receptor beta chains from one sample sequenced in a study of T-cell reconstitution after alpha-beta-depleted transplantation in children. The TCRbeta library incorporated unique molecular identifiers. TCRdb processed the PCR reads anew with MiXCR; each CDR3 protein has one entry. The repertoire has approximately 150,000 distinct CDR3 sequences, about 9% of them found once; the top ten carry about a sixth. Source: PBMCs, mostly from graft donor cells, taken 180 days after TCRalphabeta/CD19-depleted stem cell transplant. The receptors derive from a female patient aged 2 to 10 who had a stem cell transplant for congenital amegakaryocytic thrombocytopenia, so the T cells may come from the graft donor.

A note on this clonotype: The junction shows a germline mismatch at one end, possibly a read error. The genes are TRBV5-1 and TRBJ2-1, with 11 bases matching TRBD2. The CDR3 totals 17 residues. Germline loops: CDR1 SGHRS, CDR2 YFSETQ. The CDR3 reads CASSFTGTSGSYNERFF. The CDR3 DNA reads as TGCGCCAGCAGCTTCACCGGGACTAGCGGTTCCTACAATGAGCGGTTCTTC.

This clonotype was recorded at least ten times. The rearrangement links TRBV5-4 to TRBJ2-1; perhaps TRBD1 as D (6 bases). With 4 bases removed from V and 4 bases from J, the gap between germline ends came to 12 bases. CDR1 is SGHNT, CDR2 YYREEE, per germline (reference sequence). The CDR3 is made up of 14 amino acids. The CDR3 sequence: CASSPQGQYNEQFF. The CDR3 nucleotides are TGTGCCAGCAGCCCCCAGGGGCAGTACAATGAGCAGTTCTTC.

A word on this clonotype: Since a much larger clone is just one base distant, this may be a read error. CDR3 nucleotide sequence: TGCGCCAGCAGCTTGGAGATGGGACTCACCTACAATGAGCAGTTCTTC. Translating gives CASSLEMGLTYNEQFF. The chain employs TRBV5-1 and TRBJ2-1; tentatively, D is TRBD2 (6 bases). V was shortened by 0 bases and J by 2 bases, with 12 bases between the two germline ends. Germline lookup yields CDR1 SGHRS and CDR2 YFSETQ. The CDR3 is made up of 16 amino acids.

This clonotype was detected ten times or more. The gene calls are TRBV5-1 and TRBJ2-7, with TRBD1 identical over 7 bases. Germline trimming cut 4 bases from V and 3 bases from J; bases unmatched to any gene: 4. Germline-derived CDR1 and CDR2 are SGHRS and YFSETQ. This CDR3 is built from 13 residues. CDR3 nucleotides: TGCGCCAGCAGCCCACGACAGGGCTACGAGCAGTACTTC. Its protein is CASSPRQGYEQYF.

This clonotype was observed at least ten times. V is TRBV20-1 and J is TRBJ2-7; D might be TRBD2 (6 bases). The germline V and J ends were trimmed by 4 bases and 0 bases, with 16 bases remaining between them. The CDR3 spans 15 residues. The germline CDR1 and CDR2 sequences are DFQATT and SNEGSKA (reference sequence). CDR3 in amino acids: CSANPRDWSSYEQYF. The CDR3 region has the DNA TGCAGTGCTAATCCCCGGGACTGGAGCTCCTACGAGCAGTACTTC.

Ten or more counts support this clonotype. The CDR3 spells CASRPGQGIYEQFF. For the CDR3, the DNA is TGCGCCAGCAGGCCGGGACAGGGGATCTATGAGCAGTTCTTC. This chain uses TRBV5-1 with TRBJ2-1; 10 nucleotides match TRBD1. Germline values: CDR1 SGHRS, CDR2 YFSETQ. This CDR3 has 14 residues. V was clipped by 5 bases and J by 8 bases; unmatched bases: 7.

The CDR3, as DNA: TGCGCCAGCAGCCAAGTAGAGACGTCCGGGGAGCTGTTTTTT. Its translation: CASSQVETSGELFF. The chain has TRBV4-3 and TRBJ2-2; D ambiguous. CDR1 and CDR2 from the germline V gene are LGHNA and YSLEER. Trimming shortened V by 1 base and J by 6 bases, and 9 bases separated the two germline ends. The CDR3 has 14 residues.

Remarks on this clonotype: One base away lies a much larger clone, so this may be a sequencing read error. The chain couples TRBV20-1 to TRBJ2-7, with 12 positions matching TRBD2. Germline V gene lookup returns CDR1 DFQATT and CDR2 SNEGSKA (reference sequence). J lost 4 bases, V lost 6 bases, and 13 bases had no gene match. The CDR3 consists of 16 residues. The chain's CDR3 is CSASAPTSGRKYEQYF. The CDR3 DNA is TGCAGTGCCTCCGCTCCAACTAGCGGGAGGAAATACGAGCAGTACTTC.

This clonotype was detected ten times or more. V usage is TRBV10-3 and J usage is TRBJ2-2; a weak D match, TRBD1 (5 bases). Trimming left V 8 bases short and J 8 bases short, with 15 bases between. Germline V gene lookup returns CDR1 ENHRY and CDR2 SYGVKD. The CDR3 contains 13 residues. The CDR3 DNA sequence: TGTGCCATCGGAACAGCAGGGATTGGGGAGCTGTTTTTT. It yields the protein CAIGTAGIGELFF.

This clonotype was observed a few times. This chain's CDR3 is CASSLGFGSYNEQFF. CDR3 DNA sequence: TGTGCCAGCAGCTTAGGCTTCGGCTCCTACAATGAGCAGTTCTTC. The V gene is TRBV5-5, the J gene TRBJ2-1; D remains ambiguous. Germline values: CDR1 SGHKS, CDR2 YYEKEE (reference sequence). V dropped 2 bases and J dropped 0 bases, with 9 bases sitting between them. This CDR3 comprises 15 residues.

Concerning this clonotype itself: At one end the junction does not follow the germline gene, possibly because of a read error. The chain combines TRBV7-2 with TRBJ1-3; D is perhaps TRBD1 (6 bases). This CDR3 has 15 residues. Germline V gives CDR1 SGHTA, CDR2 FQGNSA. Here the CDR3 reads CASSFSWTAGNTKYF. CDR3 nucleotides: TGTGCCAGCAGCTTTAGTTGGACAGCTGGAAACACCAAATATTTT.

The table lists this clonotype with many counts. The V call is TRBV10-3, the J call TRBJ2-3; D call uncertain. CDR1 is ENHRY and CDR2 is SYGVKD in the germline V gene. The length of the CDR3 is 14 residues. Trimming pared 6 bases from V and 0 bases from J, leaving 10 bases between. In nucleotides, the CDR3 is TGTGCCATCAGCACAGCTTCTAGCACAGATACGCAGTATTTT. Its translation: CAISTASSTDTQYF.

Many counts were recorded for this clonotype. The genes are TRBV10-3 and TRBJ1-1, with D possibly TRBD1 on 5 matching bases. V dropped 6 bases and J dropped 6 bases, with 11 bases sitting between them. From germline, CDR1 is ENHRY and CDR2 SYGVKD. This CDR3 is built from 12 residues. The CDR3, as DNA: TGTGCCATCAGCGACGGGGACCCTGAAGCTTTCTTT. Translation gives CAISDGDPEAFF.

The genes are TRBV20-1 and TRBJ2-5, with D maybe TRBD2 (5 bases). V was clipped by 5 bases and J by 2 bases, with 9 bases between them. Germline V CDR1 and CDR2: DFQATT, SNEGSKA (reference sequence). CDR3 length: 12 amino acids. The CDR3 sequence: CSARGRQETQYF. The CDR3 DNA reads TGCAGTGCTCGGGGTCGACAAGAGACCCAGTACTTC.

This clonotype occurred many times. The chain couples TRBV28 to TRBJ2-2, with 10 bases lining up with TRBD2. V trimming: 10 bases; J trimming: 7 bases; junction bases outside the gene matches: 12. The CDR3 contains 15 residues. Germline V lookup: CDR1 MDHEN, CDR2 SYDVKM. CDR3 DNA sequence: TGTGCCATCTCCCGCCTAGCGGGAGCGGGCGGGGAGCTGTTTTTT. The encoded protein is CAISRLAGAGGELFF.

This clonotype was seen many times. The V gene is TRBV10-3, the J gene TRBJ2-7, with D perhaps TRBD1 (6 bases). V dropped 4 bases and J dropped 2 bases, with 6 bases sitting between them. Germline-derived CDR1 and CDR2 are ENHRY and SYGVKD. The CDR3 is 12 residues long. For the CDR3, the DNA is TGTGCCATCAGTGGACAGGCCTACGAGCAGTACTTC. Translated, it gives CAISGQAYEQYF.

The genes are TRBV19 and TRBJ2-1, with D tentatively TRBD1 (6 bases). Germline loops: CDR1 LNHDA, CDR2 SQIVND (reference sequence). The CDR3 is 16 amino acids. Trimming took 1 base from V and 2 from J, leaving 12 bases between them. The chain's CDR3 is CASSIAPGQPYNEQFF. In nucleotides, the CDR3 is TGTGCCAGTAGTATAGCTCCTGGACAGCCCTACAATGAGCAGTTCTTC. The variable domain in full, with the rest retrieved from reference TRBV19 and TRBJ2-1, is DGGITQSPKYLFRKEGQNVTLSCEQNLNHDAMYWYRQDPGQGLRLIYYSQIVNDFQKGDIAEGYSVSREKKESFPLTVTSAQKNPTAFYLCASSIAPGQPYNEQFFGPGTRLTVL.

In the case of this clonotype: Germline and junction disagree at one end, which may indicate a read error. The chain carries TRBV4-3 and TRBJ2-2; the match to TRBD2 covers 9 bases. The CDR3 consists of 19 residues. Per germline, CDR1 LGHNA and CDR2 YSLEER. DNA of the CDR3: TGCGCCAGCAGCCAAGATCTGACTAGCGGTACCTCGAACACCGGGGAGCCGTTTTTT. Encoded protein: CASSQDLTSGTSNTGEPFF.